This TCR beta chain was found in a study of cytomegalovirus exposure and HLA in healthy donors. Points from the study as a whole: The classifier reportedly diagnosed cytomegalovirus status with high sensitivity and specificity.

The PCR had 60 Vbeta and 13 Jbeta primers. Assay used: immunoSEQ multiplex PCR; TCRdb lists only in-frame clones, some missing. The data contain some 140,000 clones, around 87% of them singletons. In regard to this clone: The antigen remains undetermined.

The germline V gene has CDR1 MNHEY and CDR2 SMNVEV (reference sequence). The CDR3 extends over 16 amino acids. Losses at the gene ends were 2 bases for V and 2 bases for J; bases not matched to a gene: 5. This sequence was found in a woman aged 30 to 39 in good health and CMV-seronegative. V and J are TRBV27 and TRBJ1-3; TRBD1 matches at 8 bases. Sequenced: PBMCs. The CDR3 sequence: CASSLTRGLPGNTIYF. The CDR3 nucleotides are TGTGCCAGCAGTTTAACCAGGGGGCTACCTGGAAACACCATATATTTT.